This is a list of T cell receptor beta chains from one sample in a study of blood T cell repertoires in COVID-19. Method: immunoSEQ multiplex PCR; TCRdb's copy keeps in-frame clones and lacks some. This sample has about 270,000 clones, with approximately 90% found just once. The specimen was PBMCs or T cells enriched from blood (not recorded which). These receptors were taken from a middle-aged man who had been exposed to COVID-19. CDR3s include the opening cysteine and the closing phenylalanine or tryptophan. Fields, in order: V gene, J gene, CDR3 protein.

TRBV5-8	TRBJ1-3	CASSVPRDRAGNTIYF
TRBV5-5	TRBJ2-5	CASSFLGLTGETQYF
TRBV28	TRBJ1-1	CASRPGQGIIGHTEAFF
TRBV27	TRBJ2-3	CASSFSGRGTTDTQYF
TRBV24-1	TRBJ2-2	CATSDQTGILVPGELFF
TRBV9	TRBJ2-1	CASSVDGRALNEQFF
TRBV9	TRBJ2-1	CASSDRPRTVNNEQFF
TRBV30	TRBJ1-5	CAWRGAGGNQPQHF
TRBV15	TRBJ2-3	CATSRDWIAGKGTDTQYF
TRBV19	TRBJ1-2	CASSIQGADGYTF
TRBV12-3/TRBV12-4	TRBJ2-5	CASSLQETQYF
TRBV27	TRBJ2-2	CASSFDPGKGAGELFF
TRBV28	TRBJ1-3	CASSKTGAGNTIYF
TRBV10-3	TRBJ1-3	CAISVTDLLSGNTIYF
TRBV28	TRBJ1-1	CASSFQTGGTEAFF
TRBV28	TRBJ2-7	CASKGGTRGNEQYF
TRBV7-8	TRBJ2-3	CASSKAGTSGRDTQYF
TRBV7-9	TRBJ2-5	CASSPRQSYYQETQYF
TRBV28	TRBJ2-3	CASSPLAGGPGTDTQYF
TRBV24-1	TRBJ2-1	CATSDKPGLGSNEQFF
TRBV11-2	TRBJ2-7	CASSAQGATMYEQYF
TRBV20-1	TRBJ2-3	CSASNPTTPATTQYF
TRBV5-1	TRBJ1-6	CASSVQQGPPLHF
TRBV6-5	TRBJ1-2	CASKEGFGYTF
TRBV23-1	TRBJ1-6	CASSQSGGNNSPLHF
TRBV11-2	TRBJ2-2	CASSLILRLRGAAELFF